This T cell receptor beta chain comes out of a study of cytomegalovirus exposure and HLA in healthy donors. Findings and limits, study-wide: One later analysis reportedly identified an Asian-associated ancestry cluster that showed fewer N-insertions than the roughly 720-donor mean.

Turning to this clone: Its antigen is unidentified. One end of the junction does not line up with germline, which may come from a read error.

Healthy bone marrow donors made up the donor group. There were likely unrecorded immune exposures, though donors were nominally healthy when sampled. In the PCR, 60 Vbeta and 13 Jbeta primers were used. Data came from immunoSEQ multiplex PCR; TCRdb stores just in-frame clones and leaves some out. This table holds approximately 140,000 clones, over 75% found once. The CDR3 sequence is 15 residues long. CDR1 is SSHAT, CDR2 FNYEAQ, per germline (reference sequence). The sequencing input was PBMCs. This sequence originates from a woman in her 40s in good health and CMV-seropositive. The chain combines TRBV7-7 with TRBJ2-5; 8 nucleotides align to TRBD2. The CDR3 loop reads CASSLEVAGQETQYF. Written as DNA, the CDR3 is TGTGCTAGCAGCTTAGAGGTAGCGGGGCAAGAGACCCAGTACTTC. Full variable domain (outside the CDR3, taken from reference TRBV7-7 and TRBJ2-5): GAGVSQSPRYKVTKRGQDVTLRCDPISSHATLYWYQQALGQGPEFLTYFNYEAQPDKSGLPSDRFSAERPEGSISTLTIQRTEQRDSAMYRCASSLEVAGQETQYFGPGTRLLVL.